This T cell receptor beta chain was captured by sequencing in a study of cytomegalovirus exposure and HLA in healthy donors. The PCR employed 60 Vbeta primers together with 13 Jbeta primers. TCRdb keeps only in-frame clones here, not all; method: immunoSEQ multiplex PCR. The sample yields 75,000 to 100,000 clones, less than 70% seen once. V gave up 3 bases and J gave up 2 bases, with 11 bases separating them. This CDR3 is 14 amino acids long. Germline-derived CDR1 and CDR2 are SGHVS and FNYEAQ. Concerning this clone itself: As yet, its antigen is unknown.

Study observations and caveats: As was reported, the classifier diagnosed cytomegalovirus status with high specificity and sensitivity.

The V call is TRBV7-6, the J call TRBJ2-7; possible D gene TRBD2, 6 bases. This TCR derives from a female donor in good health and CMV-seronegative. Sequenced: PBMCs. CDR3 protein: CASSFGTGTYEQYF. The CDR3 DNA is TGTGCCAGCAGCTTTGGGACTGGGACCTACGAGCAGTACTTC.